These 8 T cell receptor beta chains came from one sample sequenced in a study of shared clonotypes between healthy human individuals. TCRdb's copy holds only in-frame clones and misses some; the assay was immunoSEQ multiplex PCR. The table includes millions of clones, approximately 95% detected once. Sample: naive CD4+ T cells from PBMCs. Subset noted: CD45RA+ positively selected. These receptors came from a man aged 18 to 29 in good health. Some clones in this sample may be carry-over from other donors' samples.

This chain connects TRBV29-1 to TRBJ2-2, with 9 nucleotides matching TRBD1. The CDR3 is 17 residues long. The germline V gene has CDR1 SQVTM and CDR2 ANQGSEA. Trimming removed 4 bases from V and 4 bases from J; junction bases left unmatched: 13. Written as DNA, the CDR3 is TGCAGCGTTGGTGGACAGGGGTTCGTTCCGGGCACCGGGGAGCTGTTTTTT. It codes for CSVGGQGFVPGTGELFF.

The chain recombines TRBV11-2 with TRBJ2-5; D not resolved. The CDR3 length is 12 residues. Deletions cut 5 bases from V and 1 base from J, with 5 bases between. Germline loops: CDR1 SGHAT, CDR2 FQNNGV. For the CDR3, the DNA is TGTGCCAGCAGCCCTACCCAAGAGACCCAGTACTTC. It codes for CASSPTQETQYF.

Of note for this clone: The sample holds other DNA sequences that translate to the same CDR3. The chain couples TRBV28 to TRBJ2-1; D is perhaps TRBD1 (6 bases). The CDR3 covers 14 residues. V lost 3 bases, J lost 2 bases, and 8 bases lay in between. The V gene's germline CDR1 is MDHEN and CDR2 SYDVKM. The DNA of the CDR3 is TGTGCCAGCAGTTTGACAGGTCCCTACAATGAGCAGTTCTTC. This encodes CASSLTGPYNEQFF.

The chain uses TRBV19 and TRBJ2-5, with 7 positions matching TRBD2. V shed 3 bases and J 5 bases; nucleotides not matched to a gene: 15. The germline V gene has CDR1 LNHDA and CDR2 SQIVND (reference sequence). The CDR3 is 17 amino acids. The CDR3 DNA is TGTGCCAGTAGTATTACCCCTTCTGGGGGAGGGCCTGAGACCCAGTACTTC. Residues: CASSITPSGGGPETQYF.

The chain carries TRBV25-1 and TRBJ2-3, with 9 bases that match TRBD2. V lost 1 base, J lost 3 bases, and 5 bases stayed unmatched. The germline CDR1 and CDR2 sequences are MGHDK and SYGVNS. This CDR3 has 16 amino acids. For the CDR3, the DNA is TGTGCCAGCAGTGAATGGGGCGGGAGGGCGACAGATACGCAGTATTTT. Translation gives CASSEWGGRATDTQYF.

The chain combines TRBV5-1 with TRBJ2-3, with no clear D. The CDR3 has 17 residues. Germline assignment: CDR1 SGHRS and CDR2 YFSETQ. The V end was cut by 4 bases, the J end by 2 bases, with 20 bases between. The CDR3 here is CASSLSSAVAFTDTQYF. The CDR3 bases are TGCGCCAGCAGCCTATCTTCAGCTGTGGCCTTCACAGATACGCAGTATTTT.

V usage is TRBV6-4 and J usage is TRBJ2-3, with D uncertain. Germline values: CDR1 MRHNA, CDR2 SNTAGT. This CDR3 comprises 14 residues. The V and J ends lost 10 bases and 6 bases respectively, with 20 bases between them. The CDR3 sequence is CATRRVAESDTQYF. In nucleotides, the CDR3 is TGTGCCACCCGAAGGGTTGCAGAGTCCGATACGCAGTATTTT.

The chain carries TRBV7-9 and TRBJ2-5, with 9 bases identical to TRBD1. The trim removed 2 bases at V and 0 bases at J, leaving 1 base unmatched. The germline V gene has CDR1 SEHNR and CDR2 FQNEAQ (reference sequence). CDR3 length: 15 residues. In nucleotides, the CDR3 is TGTGCCAGCAGCTTACGGACAGGGGACCAAGAGACCCAGTACTTC. Translation gives CASSLRTGDQETQYF.